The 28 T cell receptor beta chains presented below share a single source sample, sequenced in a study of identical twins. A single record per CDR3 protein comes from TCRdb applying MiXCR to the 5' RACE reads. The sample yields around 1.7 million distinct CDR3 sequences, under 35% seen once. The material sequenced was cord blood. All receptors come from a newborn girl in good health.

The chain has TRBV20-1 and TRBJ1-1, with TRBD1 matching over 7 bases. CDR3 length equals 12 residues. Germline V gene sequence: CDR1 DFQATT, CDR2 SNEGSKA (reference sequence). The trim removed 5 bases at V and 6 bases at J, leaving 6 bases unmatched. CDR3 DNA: TGCAGTGCTCCACACAGGGGTGCTGAAGCTTTCTTT. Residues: CSAPHRGAEAFF.

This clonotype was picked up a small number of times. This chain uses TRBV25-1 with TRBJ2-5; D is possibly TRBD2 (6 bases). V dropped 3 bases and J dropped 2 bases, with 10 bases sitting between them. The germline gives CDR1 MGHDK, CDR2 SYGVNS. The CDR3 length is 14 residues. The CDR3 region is CASSDAGWQETQYF. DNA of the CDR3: TGTGCCAGCAGTGACGCGGGGTGGCAAGAGACCCAGTACTTC.

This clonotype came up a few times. CDR3 amino acids: CASSLVGTGAGGKAKNIQYF. DNA of the CDR3: TGTGCCAGCAGCTTAGTAGGGACTGGGGCAGGTGGAAAAGCCAAAAACATTCAGTACTTC. The chain recombines TRBV7-8 with TRBJ2-4; TRBD2 might be the D (6 bases). CDR1 SGHVS and CDR2 FQNEAQ come from the germline V gene. Trimming took 1 base from V and 0 from J, leaving 22 bases between them. This CDR3 region has 20 residues.

The CDR3 spells CASSVGGTFNEQFF. The CDR3 DNA follows: TGTGCCAGCAGTGTCGGAGGGACCTTCAATGAGCAGTTCTTC. V and J are TRBV6-1 and TRBJ2-1; D is perhaps TRBD2 (6 bases). Trimming left V 4 bases short and J 6 bases short, with 13 bases between. This CDR3 is built from 14 residues. CDR1 and CDR2 from the germline V gene are MNHNS and SASEGT.

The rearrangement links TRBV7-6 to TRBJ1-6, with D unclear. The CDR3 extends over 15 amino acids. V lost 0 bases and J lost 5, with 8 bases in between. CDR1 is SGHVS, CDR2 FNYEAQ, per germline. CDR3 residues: CASSLAVQNNSPLHF. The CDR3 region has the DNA TGTGCCAGCAGCTTAGCGGTACAGAATAATTCACCCCTCCACTTT.

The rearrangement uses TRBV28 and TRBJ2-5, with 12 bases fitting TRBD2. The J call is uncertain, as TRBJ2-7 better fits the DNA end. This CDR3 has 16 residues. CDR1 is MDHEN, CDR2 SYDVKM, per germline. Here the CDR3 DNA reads TGTGCCAGCAGTTTATGGCTAGCGGGAGGGGCCTACGAGCAGTACTTC. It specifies CASSLWLAGGAYEQYF.

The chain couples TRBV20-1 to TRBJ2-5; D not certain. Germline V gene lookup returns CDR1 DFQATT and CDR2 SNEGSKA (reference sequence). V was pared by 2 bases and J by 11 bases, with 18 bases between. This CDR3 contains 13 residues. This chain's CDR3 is CSARSPRHNEQYF. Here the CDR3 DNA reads TGCAGTGCTAGATCACCCAGGCACAATGAGCAGTACTTC.

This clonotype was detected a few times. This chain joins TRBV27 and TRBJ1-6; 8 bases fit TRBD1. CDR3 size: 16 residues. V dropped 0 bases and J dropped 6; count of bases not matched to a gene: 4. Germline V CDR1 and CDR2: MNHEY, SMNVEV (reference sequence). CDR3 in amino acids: CASSLSTGAGNSPLHF. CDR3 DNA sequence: TGTGCCAGCAGTTTATCGACAGGGGCTGGTAATTCACCCCTCCACTTT.

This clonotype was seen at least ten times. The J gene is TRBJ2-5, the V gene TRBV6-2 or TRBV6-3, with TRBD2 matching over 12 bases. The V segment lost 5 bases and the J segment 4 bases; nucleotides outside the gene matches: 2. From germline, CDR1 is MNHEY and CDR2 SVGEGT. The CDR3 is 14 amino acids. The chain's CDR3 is CASSALAGGETQYF. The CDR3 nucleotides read TGTGCCAGCAGTGCACTAGCGGGAGGAGAGACCCAGTACTTC.

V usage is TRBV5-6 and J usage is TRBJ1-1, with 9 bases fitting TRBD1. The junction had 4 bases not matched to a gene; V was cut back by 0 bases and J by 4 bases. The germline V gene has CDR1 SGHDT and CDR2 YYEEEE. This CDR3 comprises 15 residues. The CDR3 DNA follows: TGTGCCAGCAGCTTGGCTGTGGACAGGGGCACTGAAGCTTTCTTT. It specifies CASSLAVDRGTEAFF.

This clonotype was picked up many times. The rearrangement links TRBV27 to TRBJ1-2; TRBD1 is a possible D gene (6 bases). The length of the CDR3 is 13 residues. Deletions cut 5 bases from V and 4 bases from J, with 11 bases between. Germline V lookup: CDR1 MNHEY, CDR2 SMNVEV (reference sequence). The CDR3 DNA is TGTGCCAGCAGTGGGGGCGGGGGCTATGGCTACACCTTC. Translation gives CASSGGGGYGYTF.

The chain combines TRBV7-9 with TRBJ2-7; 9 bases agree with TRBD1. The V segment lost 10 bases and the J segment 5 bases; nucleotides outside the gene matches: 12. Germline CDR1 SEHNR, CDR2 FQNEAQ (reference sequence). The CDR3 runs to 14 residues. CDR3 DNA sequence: TGTGCCATCCTTGGGGGACAGGGCCTACACGAGCAGTACTTC. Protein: CAILGGQGLHEQYF.

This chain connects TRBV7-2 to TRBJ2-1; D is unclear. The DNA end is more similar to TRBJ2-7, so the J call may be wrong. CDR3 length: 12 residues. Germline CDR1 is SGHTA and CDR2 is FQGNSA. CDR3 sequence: CASSLQTNEQYF. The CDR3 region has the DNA TGTGCCAGCAGCTTACAGACCAATGAGCAGTACTTC.

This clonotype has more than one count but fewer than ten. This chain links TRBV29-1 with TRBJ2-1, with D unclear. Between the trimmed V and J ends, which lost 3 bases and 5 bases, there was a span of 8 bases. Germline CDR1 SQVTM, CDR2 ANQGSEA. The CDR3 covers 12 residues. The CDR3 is CSVDLGHNEQFF. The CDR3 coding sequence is TGCAGCGTTGATTTGGGTCACAATGAGCAGTTCTTC.

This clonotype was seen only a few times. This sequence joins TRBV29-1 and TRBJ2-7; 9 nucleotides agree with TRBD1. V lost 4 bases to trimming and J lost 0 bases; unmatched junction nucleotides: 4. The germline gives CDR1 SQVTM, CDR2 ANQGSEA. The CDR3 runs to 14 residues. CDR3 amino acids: CSVGQGESSYEQYF. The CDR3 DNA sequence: TGCAGCGTTGGACAGGGGGAATCCTCCTACGAGCAGTACTTC.

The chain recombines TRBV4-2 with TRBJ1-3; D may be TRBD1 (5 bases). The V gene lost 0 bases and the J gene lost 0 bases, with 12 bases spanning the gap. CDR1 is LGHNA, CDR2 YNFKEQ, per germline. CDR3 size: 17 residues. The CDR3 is CASSQEFRVDSGNTIYF. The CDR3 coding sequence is TGTGCCAGCAGCCAAGAATTCAGGGTTGACTCTGGAAACACCATATATTTT.

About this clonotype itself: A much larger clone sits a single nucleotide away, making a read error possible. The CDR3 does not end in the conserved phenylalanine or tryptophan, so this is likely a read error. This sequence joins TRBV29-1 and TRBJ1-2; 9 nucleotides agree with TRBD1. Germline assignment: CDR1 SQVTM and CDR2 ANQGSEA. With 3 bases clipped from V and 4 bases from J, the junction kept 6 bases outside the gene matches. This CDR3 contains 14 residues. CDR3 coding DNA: TGCAGCGTTGATCTTCGGACAGGGGCCTATGGCTACACCTGC. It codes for CSVDLRTGAYGYTC.

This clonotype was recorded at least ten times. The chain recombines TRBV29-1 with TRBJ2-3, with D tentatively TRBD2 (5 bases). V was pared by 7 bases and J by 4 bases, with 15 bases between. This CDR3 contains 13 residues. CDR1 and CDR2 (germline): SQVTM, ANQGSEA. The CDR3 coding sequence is TGCAGCGCCGGAGGTAACCCGCCAGATACGCAGTATTTT. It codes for CSAGGNPPDTQYF.

For the CDR3, the DNA is TGTGCCAGCAGCTTAGCGATCAGCTCCTCCTACAATGAGCAGTTCTTC. It is translated as CASSLAISSSYNEQFF. The gene calls are TRBV7-2 and TRBJ2-1; no clear D gene. The CDR3 covers 16 residues. The germline CDR1 and CDR2 sequences are SGHTA and FQGNSA. Trimming pared 0 bases from V and 0 bases from J, leaving 9 bases between.

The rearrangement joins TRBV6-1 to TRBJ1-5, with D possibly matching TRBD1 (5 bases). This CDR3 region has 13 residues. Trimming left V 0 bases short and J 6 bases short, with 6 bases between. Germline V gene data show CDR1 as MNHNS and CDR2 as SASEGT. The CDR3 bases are TGTGCCAGCAGTGAAGCGCAGGGTCAGCCCCAGCATTTT. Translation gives CASSEAQGQPQHF.

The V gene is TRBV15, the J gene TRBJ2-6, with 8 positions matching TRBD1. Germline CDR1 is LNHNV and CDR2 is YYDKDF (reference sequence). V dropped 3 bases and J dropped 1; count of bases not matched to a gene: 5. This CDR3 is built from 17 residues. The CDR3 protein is CATSRRTGWSGANVLTF. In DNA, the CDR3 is TGTGCCACCAGCAGGCGGACAGGGTGGTCTGGGGCCAACGTCCTGACTTTC.

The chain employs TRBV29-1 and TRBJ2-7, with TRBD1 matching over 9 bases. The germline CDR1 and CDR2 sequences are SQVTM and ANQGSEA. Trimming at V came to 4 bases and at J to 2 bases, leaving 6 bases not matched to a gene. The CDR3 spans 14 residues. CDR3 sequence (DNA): TGCAGCGTTGGAGGGGACAGGGAGACCTACGAGCAGTACTTC. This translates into CSVGGDRETYEQYF.

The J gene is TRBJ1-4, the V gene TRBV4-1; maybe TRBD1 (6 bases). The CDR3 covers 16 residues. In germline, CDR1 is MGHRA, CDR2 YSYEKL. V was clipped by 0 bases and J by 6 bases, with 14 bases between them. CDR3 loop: CASSQDLSGGHEKLFF. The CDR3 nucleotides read TGCGCCAGCAGCCAAGATTTATCCGGGGGGCATGAAAAACTGTTTTTT.

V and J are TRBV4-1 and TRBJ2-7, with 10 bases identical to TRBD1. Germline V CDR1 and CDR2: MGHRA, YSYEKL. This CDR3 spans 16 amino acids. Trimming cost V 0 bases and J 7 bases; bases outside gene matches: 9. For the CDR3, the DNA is TGCGCCAGCAGCCAAGAAAGACAGGGGGCCTACAATGAGCAGTACTTC. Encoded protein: CASSQERQGAYNEQYF.

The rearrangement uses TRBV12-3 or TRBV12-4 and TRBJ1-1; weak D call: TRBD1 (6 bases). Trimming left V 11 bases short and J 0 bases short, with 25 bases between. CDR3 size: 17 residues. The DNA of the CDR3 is TGTGCCTCCCTGGGGGCCAGTCCAAAGGGCATGAACACTGAAGCTTTCTTT. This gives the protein CASLGASPKGMNTEAFF.

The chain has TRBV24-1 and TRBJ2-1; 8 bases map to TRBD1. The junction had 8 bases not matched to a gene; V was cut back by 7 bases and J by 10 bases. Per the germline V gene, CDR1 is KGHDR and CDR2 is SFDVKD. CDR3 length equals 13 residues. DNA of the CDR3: TGTGCCACCAGAAAAGGACAGGGAGGCGAGCAGTTCTTC. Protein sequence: CATRKGQGGEQFF.

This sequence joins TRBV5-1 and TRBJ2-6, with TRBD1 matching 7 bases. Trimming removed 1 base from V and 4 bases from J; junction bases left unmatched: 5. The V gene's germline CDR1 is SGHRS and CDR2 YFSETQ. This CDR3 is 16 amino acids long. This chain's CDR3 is CASSLNAGGGANVLTF. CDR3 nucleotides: TGCGCCAGCAGCTTGAATGCAGGGGGAGGGGCCAACGTCCTGACTTTC. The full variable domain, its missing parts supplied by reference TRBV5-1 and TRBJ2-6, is KAGVTQTPRYLIKTRGQQVTLSCSPISGHRSVSWYQQTPGQGLQFLFEYFSETQRNKGNFPGRFSGRQFSNSRSEMNVSTLELGDSALYLCASSLNAGGGANVLTFGAGSRLTVL.

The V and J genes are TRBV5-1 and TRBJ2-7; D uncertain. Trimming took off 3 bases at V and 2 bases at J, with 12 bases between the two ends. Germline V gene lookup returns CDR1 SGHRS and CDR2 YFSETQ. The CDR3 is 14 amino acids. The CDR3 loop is CASSSGPGTYEQYF. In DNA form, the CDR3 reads TGCGCCAGCAGCTCTGGTCCTGGAACCTACGAGCAGTACTTC. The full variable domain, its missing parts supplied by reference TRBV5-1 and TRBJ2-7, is KAGVTQTPRYLIKTRGQQVTLSCSPISGHRSVSWYQQTPGQGLQFLFEYFSETQRNKGNFPGRFSGRQFSNSRSEMNVSTLELGDSALYLCASSSGPGTYEQYFGPGTRLTVT.